Listed below are T cell receptor beta chains from one sample, sequenced in a study of glioma-infiltrating T cells after dendritic cell vaccination. Only in-frame clones appear in the TCRdb table, and some are missing; sequencing was by immunoSEQ multiplex PCR. Altogether tens of thousands of clones are present, over 75% being singletons, with the ten largest covering 2.1%. This material consisted of blood, taken after dendritic cell vaccination. These receptors all stem from a human donor with glioblastoma. CDR3s include the opening cysteine and the closing phenylalanine or tryptophan.

>TRBJ2-1|TRBV29-1
CSVEDPRTSSYNGQFF
>TRBJ2-3|TRBV6-5
CASKLQRSTDTQYF
>TRBJ1-2|TRBV13
CASSSSAGGYGYTF
>TRBJ1-4|TRBV10-3
CAISRGSEKLFF
>TRBJ1-5|TRBV5-1
CASSPTGPNQPQHF
>TRBJ2-3|TRBV9
CASSAGTSGGVTDTQYF
>TRBJ1-2|TRBV5-1
CASRQGANYGYTF
>TRBJ2-5|TRBV7-2
CASSLGVREIQETQYF
>TRBJ1-5|TRBV2
CASSGGTGANQPQHF
>TRBJ1-1|TRBV9
CASSPNWGRDTEAFF
>TRBJ2-2|TRBV29-1
CSVVLTGELFF
>TRBJ2-7|TRBV4-2
CASSQVAGGRSYEQYF
>TRBJ2-1|TRBV10-2
CAGPLADPFF
>TRBJ2-7|TRBV2
CASQTDLTEQYF
>TRBJ2-1|TRBV7-9
CASSPTTGSNEQFF
>TRBJ1-1|TRBV5-5
CASSGGTGVVTTEAFF
>TRBJ1-4|TRBV5-1
CASSLGTGTENEKLFF
>TRBJ1-1|TRBV5-1
CASSGKVENTEAFF
>TRBJ2-5|TRBV5-1
CASSLFGAKLTETQYF
>TRBJ2-6|TRBV6-1
CASSQGSEANVLTF
>TRBJ1-4|TRBV2
CASTPDLTRKLFF
>TRBJ2-4|TRBV5-1
CASSLGLAGSQYF
>TRBJ2-3|TRBV6-4
CASSVSGTDTQYF
>TRBJ2-1|TRBV7-9
CASSLVRGEQFF
>TRBJ2-3|TRBV7-3
CASSLAGLRDTQYF
>TRBJ2-5|TRBV20-1
CSAIPQETQYF
>TRBJ2-2|TRBV19
CASSSGSRSVGELFF
>TRBJ2-7|TRBV11-3
CARPRREQYF
>TRBJ2-5|TRBV6-1
CASRLGSAGETQYF
>TRBJ2-4|TRBV18
CASSPGTGQNIQYF
>TRBJ2-6|TRBV28
CASGGTNEANVLTF
>TRBJ2-3|TRBV7-2
CASRINSADTQYF
>TRBJ2-1|TRBV7-9
CASSSSGNEQFF
>TRBJ1-2|TRBV5-4
CASSLVQGGHGYTF
>TRBJ2-7|TRBV19
CASNDGGSGYEQYF
>TRBJ2-1|TRBV30
CANTGGTGGRGVGFF
>TRBJ2-2|TRBV9
CASSVYTGPGELFF
>TRBJ2-7|TRBV7-9
CASSLRAGTGGYEQYF
>TRBJ2-7|TRBV6-6
CASRSGGGAGYEQYF
>TRBJ2-2|TRBV7-6
CASSRTSGGDTGELFF
>TRBJ1-2|TRBV9
CASTAPGQVLGGYTF
>TRBJ2-7|TRBV5-1
CASSSGTGTEQYF
>TRBJ2-7|TRBV21-1
CASSKTTGQSREQYF
>TRBJ2-7|TRBV27
CASSYQTGFTSYEQYF
>TRBJ1-1|TRBV5-6
CASSLVVGQNTEAFF
>TRBJ1-3|TRBV4-2
CASSQDRGSSSGNTIYF